This T cell receptor (beta chain) stems from a study of cytomegalovirus exposure and HLA in healthy donors. Study-level points and caveats: Most TCRs appeared rarely, but some public TCRs recurred in many donors. Reported findings show TCR beta sequences accurately forecast HLA-A and HLA-B alleles in most subjects.

Donors consisted of healthy bone marrow donors. Notes on this clone: Its antigen is unidentified.

Primers included in the PCR were 60 Vbeta and 13 Jbeta primers. Some clones are missing from TCRdb's copy, which holds only in-frame ones; the method was immunoSEQ multiplex PCR. In all, the sample yields just under 60,000 clones. This receptor was identified in a male donor in good health and CMV-seronegative. Sequenced: PBMCs.

CDR3 bases: TGTGCCAGCAGCCTAAGCGAGAGGGGAAACACCATATATTTT. Protein sequence: CASSLSERGNTIYF. J is TRBJ1-3 and V is TRBV7-9; D ambiguous. CDR3 length: 14 residues. Trimming took 5 bases from V and 4 from J, leaving 12 bases between them. Germline V CDR1 and CDR2: SEHNR, FQNEAQ (reference sequence).